This is a list of T cell receptor beta chains from one sample in a study of blood T cell repertoires in COVID-19. Produced via immunoSEQ multiplex PCR; TCRdb's table is partial and in-frame only. Of about 280,000 clones listed, 82% are singletons. Sequencing was carried out using PBMCs or T cells enriched from blood (not recorded which). Receptor source: a man aged 35 to 55 who had been exposed to COVID-19. CDR3s include the opening cysteine and the closing phenylalanine or tryptophan. Fields, in order: J gene, V gene, CDR3 protein.

>TRBJ2-3|TRBV19
CASSPPQGAGTDTQYF
>TRBJ2-7|TRBV4-1
CASSQNPSGAPYEQYF
>TRBJ1-3|TRBV5-4
CASSFWVGQSGNTIYF
>TRBJ1-1|TRBV19
CASSTVQGGTEAFF
>TRBJ1-1|TRBV5-5
CASTQSGVGNTEAFF
>TRBJ2-5|TRBV19
CASSIGLYETQYF
>TRBJ2-7|TRBV7-9
CASSLSDEQYF
>TRBJ1-1|TRBV12-3/TRBV12-4
CASSRVNTEAFF
>TRBJ2-5|TRBV5-6
CASSLVSQALQETQYF
>TRBJ1-6|TRBV6-5
CASSSAGSPLHF
>TRBJ1-1|TRBV30
CAWKTGGLIYAFF
>TRBJ2-6|TRBV25-1
CASSGRVGANVLTF
>TRBJ1-4|TRBV30
CAWTGDKRRTNEKLFF
>TRBJ1-1|TRBV11-2
CASSYLTGGEVGAFF
>TRBJ2-7|TRBV11-2
CASSPTDGQAYEQYF
>TRBJ1-5|TRBV2
CASRGGRGNQPQHF
>TRBJ1-2|TRBV6-1
CASSERNGYTF
>TRBJ2-7|TRBV27
CASSLLVTGTYEQYF
>TRBJ2-1|TRBV7-9
CASSPTSGSGSDNEQFF
>TRBJ2-7|TRBV7-2
CASSLLGASYEQYF
>TRBJ2-6|TRBV29-1
CSVGVGGAGANVLTF
>TRBJ1-3|TRBV2
CASSQQGTKDTIYF
>TRBJ2-3|TRBV7-9
CASSLGFRERTGTDTQYF
>TRBJ1-3|TRBV10-3
CATIGGPSGNTIYF
>TRBJ2-1|TRBV4-2
CASSPEIAGKRNNEQFF
>TRBJ1-5|TRBV3-1/TRBV3-2
CASSQATSQPQHF
>TRBJ2-2|TRBV9
CASSQGQRNTGELFF
>TRBJ1-1|TRBV11-2
CASSYTDSWFEAFF
>TRBJ2-1|TRBV3-1/TRBV3-2
CASSRDSRTGTREFF
>TRBJ1-6|TRBV10-2
CASGTLNSPLHF
>TRBJ2-2|TRBV11-3
CATDLAVNTGELFF
>TRBJ1-2|TRBV27
CASSLYYRDYGYTF
>TRBJ2-5|TRBV5-4
CASSFNAETQYF
>TRBJ1-6|TRBV5-6
CASSLAGSFGNSPLHF
>TRBJ1-3|TRBV18
CASSPPVYSGNTIYF
>TRBJ1-2|TRBV5-4
CASSLERVTNYGYTF
>TRBJ1-2|TRBV4-1
CASSQAFQGMGPGYTF
>TRBJ1-5|TRBV6-5
CASADIRQPQHF
>TRBJ1-5|TRBV6-2/TRBV6-3
CASSYRTGSNQPQHF
>TRBJ1-4|TRBV7-9
CASSLGRSDAGEKLFF
>TRBJ1-5|TRBV19
CASSMPLPLGNQPQHF